This record looks at one TCR beta chain sequence and its context. The data derive from a study of human T cells and chemical hapten exposure. CDR1 and CDR2 from the germline V gene are LGHDT and YNNKEL (reference sequence). V gave up 4 bases and J gave up 5 bases; unmatched junction bases: 6. The CDR3 extends over 16 amino acids. As to time point: patch test 1, 2 weeks after DPC sensitization. Documented treatment: therapeutic diphenylcyclopropenone sensitization with weekly scalp DPC. MiXCR, applied by TCRdb to the RACE reads, yields one record per CDR3 protein. The sample comprises roughly 200,000 distinct CDR3 sequences, approximately 20% of which are singletons, and about 7% rests with the top ten.

The specimen was whole blood, collected in connection with sensitization to the hapten diphenylcyclopropenone (DPC). The clonotype comes from a woman aged 45-60 years with alopecia areata. Some clones in this sample may be carry-over from other donors' samples. This chain connects TRBV3-1 to TRBJ2-2; 11 bases are a match to TRBD2. For the CDR3, the DNA is TGTGCCAGCAGCCTGGTCACTAGCGGGGGTACCGGGGAGCTGTTTTTT. Its translation: CASSLVTSGGTGELFF.